The clone carrying this T cell receptor (beta chain) came up a few times. Its antigen is as yet unknown. The CDR3 contains 13 residues. Trimming took off 5 bases at V and 5 bases at J, with 12 bases between the two ends. The record originates from a study of blood T cells in healthy people across ages. Study-wide results and caveats: Estimates of total diversity, which came from one million sequenced T cells, were considered to be underestimates. In the absence of known donor CMV status, changes in expanded clonotypes were possibly confounded.

For the second PCR, which ran for roughly 6 to 12 cycles, a sample-barcoded 5' primer and a J-beta primer mix were used. Each CDR3 protein is one row after TCRdb ran MiXCR on the 5' RACE reads. The sample has some 940,000 distinct CDR3 sequences, approximately 32% seen once. This same sample was also taken into another study, of T cells of mothers and their children.

The specimen was blood. The V and J genes are TRBV12-3 or TRBV12-4 and TRBJ2-5; D unclear. The origin of this receptor is a woman aged 40 to 49 in good health. The CDR3 reads CASSQLRWETQYF. The DNA of the CDR3 is TGTGCCAGCAGTCAGCTTAGATGGGAGACCCAGTACTTC.